This T cell receptor beta chain was documented in a study of OX40 agonist ivuxolimab in advanced cancers. The data were produced by immunoSEQ multiplex PCR, yet TCRdb's version contains in-frame clones alone and is incomplete. The repertoire holds some 52,000 clones, with about 86% as singletons. Germline-derived CDR1 and CDR2 are MGHDK and SYGVNS. CDR3 size: 12 residues. Trimming left V 5 bases short and J 4 bases short, with 8 bases between. This clonotype originated in an adult with an advanced solid tumor such as melanoma, head and neck, liver or kidney cancer. The starting material was CD4+ or CD8+ T cells sorted from blood, obtained in a trial of the OX40 agonist ivuxolimab. The chain combines TRBV25-1 with TRBJ1-2; D may be TRBD1 (5 bases). The CDR3 sequence is CASSRGSYGYTF. The CDR3 coding sequence is TGTGCCAGCAGTAGGGGATCCTATGGCTACACCTTC.